This T cell receptor (beta chain) was sequenced during a study of cytomegalovirus exposure and HLA in healthy donors. PCR employed 60 Vbeta and 13 Jbeta primers. Clones were read by immunoSEQ multiplex PCR, and TCRdb kept only the in-frame ones, dropping some. Found here are around 130,000 clones, roughly 77% of them singletons; the top ten hold 1.5% to 2%. This CDR3 has 15 amino acids. With 0 bases removed from V and 7 bases from J, the gap between germline ends came to 16 bases. Looked up from germline, CDR1 is LGHNA and CDR2 is YNFKEQ. The chain uses TRBV4-2 and TRBJ2-7; possible D gene TRBD1, 6 bases. The sequence derives from a man aged 35 to 55 in good health and CMV-seronegative. What was sequenced was PBMCs. Here the CDR3 reads CASSQEDGQWDEQYF. CDR3 sequence (DNA): TGTGCCAGCAGCCAAGAGGACGGACAGTGGGATGAGCAGTACTTC.